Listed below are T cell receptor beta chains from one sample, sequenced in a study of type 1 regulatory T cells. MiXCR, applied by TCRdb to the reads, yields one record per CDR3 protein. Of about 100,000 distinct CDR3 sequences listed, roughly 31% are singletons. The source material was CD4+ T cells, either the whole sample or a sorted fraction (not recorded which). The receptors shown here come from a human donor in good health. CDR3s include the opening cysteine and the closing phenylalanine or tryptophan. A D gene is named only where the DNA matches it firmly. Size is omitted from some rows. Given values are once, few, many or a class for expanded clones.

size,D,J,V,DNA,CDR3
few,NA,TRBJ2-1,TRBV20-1,TGCAGTGCTAGAGATCCGGATGAGCAGTTCTTC,CSARDPDEQFF
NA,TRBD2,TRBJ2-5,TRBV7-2,TGTGCCAGCAGCTTAGTTAAGACTAGCGGGACTTCTTTGGAGACCCAGTACTTC,CASSLVKTSGTSLETQYF
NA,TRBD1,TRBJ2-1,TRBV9,TGTGCCAGCAGCCCCACGACAGGGGGCGAGCAGTTCTTC,CASSPTTGGEQFF
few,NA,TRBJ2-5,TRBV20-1,TGCAGTGCCTGGGGAGATTCACGAGAGACCCAGTACTTC,CSAWGDSRETQYF
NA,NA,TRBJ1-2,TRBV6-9,TGTGCCAGCAGTTATTCCTTGCGCCGAGAGACTAACTATGGCTACACCTTC,CASSYSLRRETNYGYTF
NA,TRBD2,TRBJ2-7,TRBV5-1,TGCGCCAGCAGCTTGGGACTAGCGGCTGCCGAGCAGTACTTC,CASSLGLAAAEQYF
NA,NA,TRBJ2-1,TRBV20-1,TGCAGTGCTAGAAATCCCGGGGCGAACAATGAGCAGTTCTTC,CSARNPGANNEQFF
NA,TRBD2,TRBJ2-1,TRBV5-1,TGCGCCAGCAGCCTAATGACTAGCGGGAGTATCGGTGAGCAGTTCTTC,CASSLMTSGSIGEQFF
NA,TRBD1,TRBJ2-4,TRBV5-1,TGCGCCAGCAGCGTAACCGGGACAGAAAACATTCAGTACTTC,CASSVTGTENIQYF
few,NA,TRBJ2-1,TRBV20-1,TGCAGTGCTTGGACCGCAAGAGATGGCAATGAGCAGTTCTTC,CSAWTARDGNEQFF
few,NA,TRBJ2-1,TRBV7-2,TGTGCCAGCAGCTTCCAGACAGGAGTAGAGCAGTTCTTC,CASSFQTGVEQFF
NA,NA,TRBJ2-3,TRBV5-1,TGCGCCAGCAGCCCATTAGCTGCAGATACGCAGTATTTT,CASSPLAADTQYF
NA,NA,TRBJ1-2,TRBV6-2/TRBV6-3,TGTGCCAGCAGTTCGTCAGGGGAAAACTATGGCTACACCTTC,CASSSSGENYGYTF
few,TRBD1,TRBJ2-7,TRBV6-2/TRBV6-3,TGTGCCAGCAGGGGACAGGTCTACGAGCAGTACTTC,CASRGQVYEQYF
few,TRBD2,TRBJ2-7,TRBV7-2,TGTGCCAGCAGCTCCCCCCGTTTAGCGGGAGGCTACGAGCAGTACTTC,CASSSPRLAGGYEQYF
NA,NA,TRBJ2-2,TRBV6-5,TGTGCCAGCAGAGGGCTAGCCCACGGCACCGGGGAGCTGTTTTTT,CASRGLAHGTGELFF
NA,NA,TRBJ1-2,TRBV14,TGTGCCAGCAGCCCCGGCGGCGGAAACTATGGCTACACCTTC,CASSPGGGNYGYTF
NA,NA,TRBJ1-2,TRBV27,TGTGCCAGCACCCCGGGATTTGGCTATGGCTACACCTTC,CASTPGFGYGYTF
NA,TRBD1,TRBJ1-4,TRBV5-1,TGCGCCAGCAGCTTCGGGGGGACAGGGGGAGAAAAACTGTTTTTT,CASSFGGTGGEKLFF
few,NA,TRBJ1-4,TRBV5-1,TGCGCCAGCAGCTTGGAAGCTGGGGGGGCTGGTAATGAAAAACTGTTTTTT,CASSLEAGGAGNEKLFF
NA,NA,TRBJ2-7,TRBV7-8,TGTGCCAGCAGCTTAGCAGGGGGTAACTACGAGCAGTACTTC,CASSLAGGNYEQYF
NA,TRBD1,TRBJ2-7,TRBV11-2,TGTGCCAGCAGCTTTCCGGGACAGTCTTCCGAGCAGTACTTC,CASSFPGQSSEQYF
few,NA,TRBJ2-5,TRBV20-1,TGCAGTGCCGATAGGGGGATGCGAGAGACCCAGTACTTC,CSADRGMRETQYF
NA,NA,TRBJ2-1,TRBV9,TGTGCCAGCAGCGGTCCCGGGGCCTACAATGAGCAGTTCTTC,CASSGPGAYNEQFF
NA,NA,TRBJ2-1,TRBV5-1,TGCGCCAGCAGCGACCGTCCTCGACGGGCCCCCAATGAGCAGTTCTTC,CASSDRPRRAPNEQFF
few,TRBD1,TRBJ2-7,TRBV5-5,TGTGCCAGCAGCGGCTGGACAGGAGCCGAGCAGTACTTC,CASSGWTGAEQYF
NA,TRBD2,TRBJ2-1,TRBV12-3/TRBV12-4,TGTGCCAGCAGCGGTACTAGCGGGAGTGGCAATGAGCAGTTCTTC,CASSGTSGSGNEQFF
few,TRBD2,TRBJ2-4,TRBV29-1,TGCAGCGTTACGCGGGGGGGGGATGGGGCCAAAAACATTCAGTACTTC,CSVTRGGDGAKNIQYF
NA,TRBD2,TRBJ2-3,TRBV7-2,TGTGCCAGCAGCCATAGCGGGAGAGCGAGGAGCACAGATACGCAGTATTTT,CASSHSGRARSTDTQYF
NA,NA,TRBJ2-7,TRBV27,TGTGCCAGCAGTTTAAAGGGGACCGGCGAGCAGTACTTC,CASSLKGTGEQYF
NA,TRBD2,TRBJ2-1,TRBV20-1,TGCAGTGCTCGGGAGGGGGGCTACAATGAGCAGTTCTTC,CSAREGGYNEQFF
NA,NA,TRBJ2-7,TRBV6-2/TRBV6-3,TGTGCCAGCAGTTATAGGGCTGACTACGAGCAGTACTTC,CASSYRADYEQYF
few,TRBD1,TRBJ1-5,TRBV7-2,TGTGCCAGCAGTTCCGGGACAGTATTTCAGCCCCAGCATTTT,CASSSGTVFQPQHF
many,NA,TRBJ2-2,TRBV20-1,TGCAGTGCAAATGGACAGACCGGGGAGCTGTTTTTT,CSANGQTGELFF
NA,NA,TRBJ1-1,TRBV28,TGTGCCAGCAGTTCACAGGGAGCTGAAGCTTTCTTT,CASSSQGAEAFF
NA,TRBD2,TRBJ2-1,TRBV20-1,TGCAGTGCTAGATCGCCTAGCGGGAGGGATGAGCAGTTCTTC,CSARSPSGRDEQFF
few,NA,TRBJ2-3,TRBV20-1,TGCAGTGCTAGAGATCAGCGGAGCACAGATACGCAGTATTTT,CSARDQRSTDTQYF
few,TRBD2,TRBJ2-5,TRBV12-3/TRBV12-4,TGTGCCAGCACCCGGCTCTCGGGACTAGCGGGAGCAGAGACCCAGTACTTC,CASTRLSGLAGAETQYF
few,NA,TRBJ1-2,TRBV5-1,TGCGCCAGCAGCTTGGCCTCAGGAAGACCTAACTATGGCTACACCTTC,CASSLASGRPNYGYTF
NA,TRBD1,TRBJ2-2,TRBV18,TGTGCCAGCTCATTGGACAGGGCAGGAACCGGGGAGCTGTTTTTT,CASSLDRAGTGELFF
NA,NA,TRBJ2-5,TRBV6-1,TGTGCCAGCGGACCACGGTGGGGAGAGACCCAGTACTTC,CASGPRWGETQYF
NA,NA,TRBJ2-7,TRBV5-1,TGCGCCAGCAGCTTGGCAGGGAACTCGGGCGAGCAGTACTTC,CASSLAGNSGEQYF
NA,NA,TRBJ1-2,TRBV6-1,TGTGCCAGCAGTGAAGCAGGTTTTAACTATGGCTACACCTTC,CASSEAGFNYGYTF
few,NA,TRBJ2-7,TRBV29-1,TGCAGCGTTGAAAAGGGCCGCGCAAATGAGCAGTACTTC,CSVEKGRANEQYF
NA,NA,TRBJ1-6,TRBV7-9,TGTGCCAGCAGCATTACAAATCGGAGCTCCGTGGAGGGGTATAATTCACCCCTCCACTTT,CASSITNRSSVEGYNSPLHF
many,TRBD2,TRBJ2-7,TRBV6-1,TGTGCCAGCAGTGTTGAAGCGGGAGGGGCTCTCGGGCAGTACTTC,CASSVEAGGALGQYF
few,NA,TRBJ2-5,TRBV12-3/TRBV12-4,TGTGCCAGCAGTTCTTACAGGGAAGAGACCCAGTACTTC,CASSSYREETQYF
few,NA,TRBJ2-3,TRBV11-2,TGTGCCAGCGACATAACCGGCTTGGGCACAGATACGCAGTATTTT,CASDITGLGTDTQYF
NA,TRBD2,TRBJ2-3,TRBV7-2,TGTGCCAGCAGCTTAGCGGTAGCGGGAGTGGTCACAGATATGCAGTATTTT,CASSLAVAGVVTDMQYF
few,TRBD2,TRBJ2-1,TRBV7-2,TGTGCCAGCAGCTCACGACTAGCGGGAACTTCCGAGCAGTTCTTC,CASSSRLAGTSEQFF
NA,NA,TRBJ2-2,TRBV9,TGTGCCAGCAGCGTAGGAACACTTTCGTCCGGGGAGCTGTTTTTT,CASSVGTLSSGELFF
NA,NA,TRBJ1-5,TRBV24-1,TGTGCCACCAGTGACGGACGTCCTCGCTACTCGGCCCAGCATTTT,CATSDGRPRYSAQHF